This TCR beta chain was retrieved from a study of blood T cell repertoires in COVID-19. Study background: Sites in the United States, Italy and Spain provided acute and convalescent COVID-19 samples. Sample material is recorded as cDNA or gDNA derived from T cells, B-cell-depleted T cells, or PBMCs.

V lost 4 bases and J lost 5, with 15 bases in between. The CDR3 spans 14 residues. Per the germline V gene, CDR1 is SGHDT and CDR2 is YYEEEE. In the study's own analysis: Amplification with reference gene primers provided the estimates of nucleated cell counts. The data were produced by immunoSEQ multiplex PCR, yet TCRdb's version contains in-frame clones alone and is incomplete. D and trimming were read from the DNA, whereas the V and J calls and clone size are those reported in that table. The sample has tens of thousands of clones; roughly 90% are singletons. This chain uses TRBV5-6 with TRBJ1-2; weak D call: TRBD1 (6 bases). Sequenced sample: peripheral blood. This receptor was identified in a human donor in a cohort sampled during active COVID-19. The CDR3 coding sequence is TGTGCCAGCAGCCCCAACACAGGGTTATATGGCTACACCTTC. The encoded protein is CASSPNTGLYGYTF. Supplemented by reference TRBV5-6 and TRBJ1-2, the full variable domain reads DAGVTQSPTHLIKTRGQQVTLRCSPKSGHDTVSWYQQALGQGPQFIFQYYEEEERQRGNFPDRFSGHQFPNYSSELNVNALLLGDSALYLCASSPNTGLYGYTFGSGTRLTVV.